Listed below are T cell receptor beta chains from one sample, sequenced in a study of identifying expanded T cells in peripheral blood. Data came from immunoSEQ multiplex PCR; TCRdb stores just in-frame clones and leaves some out. The repertoire holds about 84,000 clones, with roughly 86% as singletons. Material: blood. The receptors come from a person aged 18 to 75 in good health. Each CDR3 is given with its conserved first and last residue. A D gene is named only where the DNA matches it firmly. The listing skips clone size in some rows; elsewhere it reads once, few, many or a size class.

>TRBV5-6|TRBJ2-1|NA|NA
TGTGCCAGCAGTCAGGTGGGCGGGGCGTACAATGAGCAGTTCTTC
CASSQVGGAYNEQFF
>TRBV5-1|TRBJ2-7|NA|NA
TGCGCCAGCAGCGATTTCAGCTCCTACGAGCAGTACTTC
CASSDFSSYEQYF
>TRBV10-3|TRBJ1-5|NA|NA
TGTGCCATCAGTGAGAGGTCACTCAATCAGCCCCAGCATTTT
CAISERSLNQPQHF
>TRBV2|TRBJ1-3|NA|NA
TGTGCCAGCAGTATCGGGGTTCGGTGGGGAAACACCATATATTTT
CASSIGVRWGNTIYF
>TRBV5-4|TRBJ2-2|NA|TRBD1
TGTGCCAGCAGTTCACCGGGACAGGGGTTAACCGGGGAGCTGTTTTTT
CASSSPGQGLTGELFF
>TRBV30|TRBJ2-1|NA|NA
TGTGCCTGGAGTGTAGTTGTGGGGAGCTCCTACAATGAGCAGTTCTTC
CAWSVVVGSSYNEQFF
>TRBV18|TRBJ1-4|NA|NA
TGTGCCAGCTCACCCGGCCTAAATGAAAAACTGTTTTTT
CASSPGLNEKLFF
>TRBV29-1|TRBJ1-1|NA|TRBD1
TGCAGCGTTGAGAGGCAGGGGGGGACTGAAGCTTTCTTT
CSVERQGGTEAFF
>TRBV5-1|TRBJ2-2|once|TRBD1
TGCGCCAGCAGCTCTAATGCCGGGACAGGGGTTACCGGGGAGCTGTTTTTT
CASSSNAGTGVTGELFF
>TRBV9|TRBJ2-3|NA|NA
TGTGCCAGCAGCGTAGACCTCCTTTTGTCAGATACGCAGTATTTT
CASSVDLLLSDTQYF
>TRBV18|TRBJ1-3|NA|NA
TGTGCCAGCTCACCACGTAGGGAAAGCTCTGGAAACACCATATATTTT
CASSPRRESSGNTIYF
>TRBV11-3|TRBJ2-1|NA|TRBD2
TGTGCCAGCAGCCCTCTACTAGCGGGGGGACTTCTAAATGAGCAGTTCTTC
CASSPLLAGGLLNEQFF
>TRBV27|TRBJ1-5|once|NA
TGTGCCAGCAGTCACCAGAATCAGCCCCAGCATTTT
CASSHQNQPQHF
>TRBV6-5|TRBJ1-1|NA|TRBD1
TGTGCCAGCAGTTACTCGGGCGGGACAGGGGGCTCAGCTTTCTTT
CASSYSGGTGGSAFF
>TRBV6-1|TRBJ1-2|few|NA
TGTGCCAGCAGCCCCGGGGAAGTCTATGGCTACACCTTC
CASSPGEVYGYTF
>TRBV6-5|TRBJ2-7|NA|NA
TGTGCCAGCAGTTACGCCTTCACGGCGGTTTCCTACGAGCAGTACTTC
CASSYAFTAVSYEQYF
>TRBV6-1|TRBJ2-7|NA|NA
TGTGCCGGACGGACGGACTCCTACGAGCAGTACTTC
CAGRTDSYEQYF
>TRBV5-1|TRBJ1-1|NA|TRBD1
TGCGCCAGCAGCTTGGATGGGACAGACGTTGAAGCTTTCTTT
CASSLDGTDVEAFF
>TRBV7-2|TRBJ1-1|NA|TRBD1
TGTGCCAGCAGCTTAGCCAGGGGGCCCACTGAAGCTTTCTTT
CASSLARGPTEAFF
>TRBV10-3|TRBJ1-3|NA|NA
TGTGCCATCAGTGAGTCGGGAAACACCATATATTTT
CAISESGNTIYF
>TRBV11-3|TRBJ2-7|NA|NA
TGTGCCAGCAGCTTGGGGACATCTTCCTACGAGCAGTACTTC
CASSLGTSSYEQYF
>TRBV28|TRBJ1-6|few|TRBD1
TGTGCCAGCAGTTTGGAGGGCGTGGGGACAGGGGCTTCACCCCTCCACTTT
CASSLEGVGTGASPLHF
>TRBV6-6|TRBJ2-5|NA|TRBD1
TGTGCCAGCAGTTCTTACGGGACAGCCAGAGAGACCCAGTACTTC
CASSSYGTARETQYF
>TRBV7-2|TRBJ1-6|NA|NA
TGTGCCAGCAGCTTAGCGGCGGCAGGGGCGAAATATAATTCACCCCTCCACTTT
CASSLAAAGAKYNSPLHF
>TRBV19|TRBJ2-3|once|NA
TGTGCCAGTAGTATTATGAGGGGAGATACGCAGTATTTT
CASSIMRGDTQYF
>TRBV10-3|TRBJ2-7|NA|TRBD1
TGTGCCATCAGGCAGGGGGCTAGCTCCTACGAGCAGTACTTC
CAIRQGASSYEQYF
>TRBV7-2|TRBJ1-2|NA|NA
TGTGCCAGCAGCTCCAGAAACAGGGAAGGCTACACCTTC
CASSSRNREGYTF